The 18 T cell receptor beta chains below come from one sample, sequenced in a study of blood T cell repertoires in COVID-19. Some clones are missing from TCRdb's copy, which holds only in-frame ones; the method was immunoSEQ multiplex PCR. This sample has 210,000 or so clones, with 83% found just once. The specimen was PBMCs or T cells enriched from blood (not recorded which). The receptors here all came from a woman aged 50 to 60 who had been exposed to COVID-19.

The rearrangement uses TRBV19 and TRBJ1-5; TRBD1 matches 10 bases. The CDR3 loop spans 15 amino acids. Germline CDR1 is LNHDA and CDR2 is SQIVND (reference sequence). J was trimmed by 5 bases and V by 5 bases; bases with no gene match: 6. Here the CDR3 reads CASSPGTGEYQPQHF. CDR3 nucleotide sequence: TGTGCCAGTAGTCCCGGGACAGGGGAGTATCAGCCCCAGCATTTT.

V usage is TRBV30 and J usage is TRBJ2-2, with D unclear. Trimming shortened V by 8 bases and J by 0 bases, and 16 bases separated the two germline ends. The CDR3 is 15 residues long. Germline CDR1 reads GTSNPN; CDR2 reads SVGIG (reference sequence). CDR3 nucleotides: TGTGCCGGGCCCGTTACAGCTTCGAACACCGGGGAGCTGTTTTTT. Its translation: CAGPVTASNTGELFF.

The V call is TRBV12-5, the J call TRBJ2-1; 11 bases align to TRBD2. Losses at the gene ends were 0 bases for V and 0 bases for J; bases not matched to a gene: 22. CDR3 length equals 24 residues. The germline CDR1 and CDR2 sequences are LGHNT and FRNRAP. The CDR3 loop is CASGLVPILILAGGNRSSYNEQFF. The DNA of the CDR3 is TGTGCTAGTGGTTTGGTACCCATCCTTATTCTAGCGGGGGGCAACAGGAGCTCCTACAATGAGCAGTTCTTC.

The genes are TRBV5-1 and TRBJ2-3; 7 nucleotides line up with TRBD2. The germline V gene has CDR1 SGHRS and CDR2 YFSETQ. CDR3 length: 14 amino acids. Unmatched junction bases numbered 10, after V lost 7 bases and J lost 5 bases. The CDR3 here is CASCGSGAGDTQYF. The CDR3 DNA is TGCGCCAGCTGCGGCAGCGGGGCAGGAGATACGCAGTATTTT.

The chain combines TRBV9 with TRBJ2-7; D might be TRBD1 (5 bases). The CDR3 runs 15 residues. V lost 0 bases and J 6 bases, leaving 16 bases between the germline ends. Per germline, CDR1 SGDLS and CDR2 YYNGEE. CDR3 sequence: CASSVGSTVLGEQYF. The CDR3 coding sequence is TGTGCCAGCAGCGTAGGATCGACAGTCCTGGGCGAGCAGTACTTC.

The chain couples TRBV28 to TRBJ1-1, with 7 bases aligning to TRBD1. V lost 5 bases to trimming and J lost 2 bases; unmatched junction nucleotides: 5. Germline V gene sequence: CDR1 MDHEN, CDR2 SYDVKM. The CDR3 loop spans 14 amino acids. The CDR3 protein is CASSIGTVNTEAFF. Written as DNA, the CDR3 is TGTGCCAGCAGTATCGGGACAGTTAACACTGAAGCTTTCTTT.

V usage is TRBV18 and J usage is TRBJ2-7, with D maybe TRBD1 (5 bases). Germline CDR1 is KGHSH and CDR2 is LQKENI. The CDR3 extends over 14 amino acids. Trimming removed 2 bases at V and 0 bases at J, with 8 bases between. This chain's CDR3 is CASSPRQGSYEQYF. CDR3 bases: TGTGCCAGCTCACCAAGGCAGGGCTCCTACGAGCAGTACTTC.

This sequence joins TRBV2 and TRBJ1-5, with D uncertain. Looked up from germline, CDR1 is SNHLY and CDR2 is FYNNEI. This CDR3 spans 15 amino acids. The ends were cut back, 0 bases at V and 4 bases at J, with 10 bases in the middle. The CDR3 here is CASSEAPQVNQPQHF. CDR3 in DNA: TGTGCCAGCAGTGAAGCGCCCCAGGTAAATCAGCCCCAGCATTTT.

This chain's CDR3 is CASSYEDSTYNEQFF. The CDR3 DNA reads TGTGCCAGCAGTTACGAGGACAGTACCTACAATGAGCAGTTCTTC. V usage is TRBV6-2 or TRBV6-3 and J usage is TRBJ2-1, with D possibly matching TRBD1 (6 bases). CDR1 MNHEY and CDR2 SVGEGT come from the germline V gene. The CDR3 sequence is 15 residues long. The germline V and J ends were trimmed by 2 bases and 2 bases, with 10 bases remaining between them.

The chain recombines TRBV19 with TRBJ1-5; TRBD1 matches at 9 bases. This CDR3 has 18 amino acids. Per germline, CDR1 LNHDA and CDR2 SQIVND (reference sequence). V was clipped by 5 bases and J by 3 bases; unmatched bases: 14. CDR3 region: CASSVVGGTGIANQPQHF. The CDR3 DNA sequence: TGTGCCAGTAGTGTCGTGGGCGGGACAGGGATCGCCAATCAGCCCCAGCATTTT.

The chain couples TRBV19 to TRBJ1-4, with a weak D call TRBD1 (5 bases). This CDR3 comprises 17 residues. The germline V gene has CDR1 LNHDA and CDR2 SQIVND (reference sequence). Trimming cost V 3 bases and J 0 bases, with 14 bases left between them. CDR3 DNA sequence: TGTGCCAGTAGTATGCCGACAGACCTCGCAACTAATGAAAAACTGTTTTTT. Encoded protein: CASSMPTDLATNEKLFF.

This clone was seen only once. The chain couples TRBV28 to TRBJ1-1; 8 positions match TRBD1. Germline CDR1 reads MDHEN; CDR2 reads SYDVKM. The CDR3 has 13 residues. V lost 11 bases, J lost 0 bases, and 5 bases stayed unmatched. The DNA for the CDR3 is TGTGCCTCTTACAGGGGGATGAACACTGAAGCTTTCTTT. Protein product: CASYRGMNTEAFF.

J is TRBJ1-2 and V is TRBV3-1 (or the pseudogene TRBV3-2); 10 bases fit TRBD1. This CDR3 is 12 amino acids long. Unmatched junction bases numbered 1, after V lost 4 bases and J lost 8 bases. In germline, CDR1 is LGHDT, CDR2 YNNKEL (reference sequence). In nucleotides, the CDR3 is TGTGCCAGCAGCCCGACAGGGGGCGGCTACACCTTC. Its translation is CASSPTGGGYTF.

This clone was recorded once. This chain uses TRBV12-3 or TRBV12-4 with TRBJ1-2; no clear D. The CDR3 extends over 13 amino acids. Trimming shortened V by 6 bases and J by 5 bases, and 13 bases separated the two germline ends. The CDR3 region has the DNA TGTGCCAGCAGCGTGGGAGGGAGGTATGGCTACACCTTC. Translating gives CASSVGGRYGYTF.

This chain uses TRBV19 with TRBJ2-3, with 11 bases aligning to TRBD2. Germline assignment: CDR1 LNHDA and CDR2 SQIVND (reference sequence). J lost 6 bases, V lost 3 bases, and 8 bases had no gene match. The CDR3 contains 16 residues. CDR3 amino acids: CASSIRLAGKSDTQYF. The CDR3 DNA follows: TGTGCCAGTAGTATCCGACTAGCGGGGAAATCTGATACGCAGTATTTT.

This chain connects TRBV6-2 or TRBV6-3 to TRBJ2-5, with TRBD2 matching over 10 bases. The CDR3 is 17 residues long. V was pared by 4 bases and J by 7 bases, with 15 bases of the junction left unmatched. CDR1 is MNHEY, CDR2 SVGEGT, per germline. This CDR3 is CASSFLLTGTSDWTQYF. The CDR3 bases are TGTGCCAGCAGTTTTCTTCTCACCGGGACTAGCGATTGGACCCAGTACTTC.

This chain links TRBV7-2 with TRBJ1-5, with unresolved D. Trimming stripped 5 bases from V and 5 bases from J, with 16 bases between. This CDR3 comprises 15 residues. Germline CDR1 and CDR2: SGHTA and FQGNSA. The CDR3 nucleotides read TGTGCCAGCAGCCTTAAACCCGGAGTCGATCAGCCCCAGCATTTT. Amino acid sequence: CASSLKPGVDQPQHF.

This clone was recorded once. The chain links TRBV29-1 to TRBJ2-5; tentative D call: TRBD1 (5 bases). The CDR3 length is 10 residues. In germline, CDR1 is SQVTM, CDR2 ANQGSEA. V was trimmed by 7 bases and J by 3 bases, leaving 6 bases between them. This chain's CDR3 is CSGREETQYF. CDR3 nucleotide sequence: TGCAGCGGCAGGGAAGAGACCCAGTACTTC.